One sample yielded the 17 T cell receptor beta chains listed below, sequenced in a study of T cells after yellow fever vaccination. TCRdb redid the calling of the 5' RACE reads with MiXCR, one entry per CDR3 protein. The sample holds some 420,000 distinct CDR3 sequences, about 17% seen once. The material was PBMCs, obtained before the yellow fever booster vaccination. Every receptor here comes from a man aged 18 to 29 who received the YFV17D yellow fever vaccine.

This sequence joins TRBV25-1 and TRBJ2-3; D is unclear. CDR3 length equals 14 residues. Germline V CDR1 and CDR2: MGHDK, SYGVNS. Trimming cost V 10 bases and J 1 base, with 15 bases left between them. This CDR3 is CATSPRSGTDTQYF. In DNA, the CDR3 is TGTGCCACCTCGCCCCGATCCGGCACAGATACGCAGTATTTT.

J is TRBJ2-2 and V is TRBV6-5; 9 nucleotides agree with TRBD2. The CDR3 consists of 16 residues. Germline CDR1 is MNHEY and CDR2 is SVGAGI. V lost 3 bases, J lost 2 bases, and 4 bases stayed unmatched. The CDR3 here is CASSYWRGGNTGELFF. CDR3 DNA: TGTGCCAGCAGTTATTGGCGGGGGGGAAACACCGGGGAGCTGTTTTTT.

This clonotype was recorded a few times. The CDR3 DNA follows: TGTGCCAGCAGTCTCCTCGGGGGGCGGGAGACCCAGTACTTC. This sequence encodes CASSLLGGRETQYF. The chain employs TRBV6-5 and TRBJ2-5; perhaps TRBD2 as D (7 bases). The CDR3 totals 14 residues. Trimming shortened V by 5 bases and J by 5 bases, and 15 bases separated the two germline ends. Germline values: CDR1 MNHEY, CDR2 SVGAGI.

This chain links TRBV5-5 with TRBJ2-5, with TRBD2 matching over 7 bases. With 1 base clipped from V and 7 bases from J, the junction kept 4 bases outside the gene matches. The germline V gene has CDR1 SGHKS and CDR2 YYEKEE (reference sequence). The CDR3 loop spans 13 amino acids. The CDR3 sequence is CASSLKWGGTQYF. The CDR3 DNA reads as TGTGCCAGCAGCTTGAAGTGGGGGGGGACCCAGTACTTC. Combining the CDR3 with reference TRBV5-5 and TRBJ2-5 gives the whole variable domain DAGVTQSPTHLIKTRGQQVTLRCSPISGHKSVSWYQQVLGQGPQFIFQYYEKEERGRGNFPDRFSARQFPNYSSELNVNALLLGDSALYLCASSLKWGGTQYFGPGTRLLVL.

The chain recombines TRBV6-1 with TRBJ2-1; D gene unclear. Trimming took off 2 bases at V and 9 bases at J, with 5 bases between the two ends. The CDR3 runs to 11 residues. CDR1 and CDR2 (germline): MNHNS, SASEGT. CDR3 coding DNA: TGTGCCAGCAGTGAAAAGGGTGAGCAGTTCTTC. It codes for CASSEKGEQFF.

This clonotype has more than one count but fewer than ten. V gene TRBV4-3 combines with J gene TRBJ2-1, with D hard to call. Germline-derived CDR1 and CDR2 are LGHNA and YSLEER. CDR3 length: 13 residues. Trimming cost V 1 base and J 7 bases, with 8 bases left between them. For the CDR3, the DNA is TGCGCCAGCAGCCAAGGAGGCGTTAATGAGCAGTTCTTC. Translated: CASSQGGVNEQFF.

The CDR3 DNA reads as TGTGCCAGCAGCTTATGGGGGTCTGACGAAAAACTGTTTTTT. It is translated as CASSLWGSDEKLFF. This chain joins TRBV7-2 and TRBJ1-4; a possible D gene is TRBD1 (5 bases). The V gene's germline CDR1 is SGHTA and CDR2 FQGNSA. CDR3 size: 14 residues. V was trimmed by 2 bases and J by 8 bases, leaving 12 bases between them.

This clonotype has just a few counts. The V gene is TRBV12-3 or TRBV12-4, the J gene TRBJ2-3; maybe TRBD1 (5 bases). The CDR3 is 14 residues long. Trimming pared 3 bases from V and 4 bases from J, leaving 11 bases between. For the CDR3, the DNA is TGTGCCAGCAGTTTTACACAGGCCCCAGATACGCAGTATTTT. It yields the protein CASSFTQAPDTQYF.

This clonotype occurred a few times. The chain has TRBV6-2 or TRBV6-3 and TRBJ2-5; D may be TRBD1 or TRBD2 (5 bases each). The V end lost 6 bases, the J end lost 5 bases, and 19 bases lay between the germline ends. The CDR3 spans 15 residues. CDR1 is MNHEY, CDR2 SVGEGT, per germline. Here the CDR3 DNA reads TGTGCCAGCAGCTTCGGACATTACGGCGGGGAGACCCAGTACTTC. It codes for CASSFGHYGGETQYF.

DNA of the CDR3: TGTGCCAGCAGCTCCGGAAGTAGGGGAGCGGGCAATGAGCAGTTCTTC. Translation gives CASSSGSRGAGNEQFF. The chain carries TRBV7-3 and TRBJ2-1, with D possibly matching TRBD2 (6 bases). V lost 4 bases to trimming and J lost 6 bases, with 19 bases between them. The V gene's germline CDR1 is SGHTA and CDR2 FQGTGA. There are 16 residues in the CDR3.

This clonotype was observed a handful of times. V and J are TRBV7-9 and TRBJ1-1; D uncertain. This CDR3 spans 14 amino acids. The ends were cut back, 6 bases at V and 5 bases at J, with 16 bases in the middle. Germline lookup yields CDR1 SEHNR and CDR2 FQNEAQ (reference sequence). This chain's CDR3 is CASSYRRGSTEAFF. The CDR3 coding sequence is TGTGCCAGCAGTTACCGAAGAGGCTCTACTGAAGCTTTCTTT.

CDR3 coding DNA: TGTGCCAGCAGCTTAGATGTCTTTGGGGAAAAACTGTTTTTT. Its translation: CASSLDVFGEKLFF. The chain recombines TRBV7-9 with TRBJ1-4; D ambiguous. Germline V gene lookup returns CDR1 SEHNR and CDR2 FQNEAQ (reference sequence). The length of the CDR3 is 14 residues. The V end was cut by 1 base, the J end by 8 bases, with 11 bases between.

This clonotype was seen only a few times. The chain carries TRBV27 and TRBJ2-7; D is ambiguous. CDR3 length: 14 amino acids. Germline lookup yields CDR1 MNHEY and CDR2 SMNVEV (reference sequence). Trimming took 1 base from V and 0 from J, leaving 7 bases between them. The CDR3: CASSLYGSSYEQYF. The CDR3 region has the DNA TGTGCCAGCAGTTTATACGGGTCCTCCTACGAGCAGTACTTC.

This clonotype was detected a few times. CDR3 region: CASAGRNTGELFF. DNA of the CDR3: TGTGCCAGCGCCGGACGGAACACCGGGGAGCTGTTTTTT. The rearrangement uses TRBV18 and TRBJ2-2; the D is unclear. The CDR3 length is 13 residues. The germline V gene has CDR1 KGHSH and CDR2 LQKENI. Trimming left V 8 bases short and J 1 base short, with 8 bases between.

The chain recombines TRBV6-5 with TRBJ2-1; 8 nucleotides agree with TRBD1. The CDR3 has 13 residues. After removal of 7 bases from V and 6 bases from J, the junction contained 5 bases not matched to a gene. CDR1 and CDR2 from the germline V gene are MNHEY and SVGAGI. Here the CDR3 DNA reads TGTGCCAGCATCCGAACAGGGGGCAATGAGCAGTTCTTC. Encoded protein: CASIRTGGNEQFF.

This clonotype is a singleton in its sample. The chain is built from TRBV4-3 and TRBJ1-5; no clear D. The CDR3 is 15 residues long. Trimming cost V 0 bases and J 3 bases, with 9 bases left between them. Germline loops: CDR1 LGHNA, CDR2 YSLEER. The DNA for the CDR3 is TGCGCCAGCAGCCAAGATGAAGGAGACAATCAGCCCCAGCATTTT. It yields the protein CASSQDEGDNQPQHF.

This clonotype has only a few counts. The rearrangement joins TRBV5-6 to TRBJ1-6; 7 positions agree with TRBD1. This CDR3 contains 14 residues. V lost 4 bases and J lost 7; bases outside the gene matches: 5. CDR1 is SGHDT and CDR2 is YYEEEE in the germline V gene. In nucleotides, the CDR3 is TGTGCCAGCAGCACGACAGGGCGAAATTCACCCCTCCACTTT. It codes for CASSTTGRNSPLHF.